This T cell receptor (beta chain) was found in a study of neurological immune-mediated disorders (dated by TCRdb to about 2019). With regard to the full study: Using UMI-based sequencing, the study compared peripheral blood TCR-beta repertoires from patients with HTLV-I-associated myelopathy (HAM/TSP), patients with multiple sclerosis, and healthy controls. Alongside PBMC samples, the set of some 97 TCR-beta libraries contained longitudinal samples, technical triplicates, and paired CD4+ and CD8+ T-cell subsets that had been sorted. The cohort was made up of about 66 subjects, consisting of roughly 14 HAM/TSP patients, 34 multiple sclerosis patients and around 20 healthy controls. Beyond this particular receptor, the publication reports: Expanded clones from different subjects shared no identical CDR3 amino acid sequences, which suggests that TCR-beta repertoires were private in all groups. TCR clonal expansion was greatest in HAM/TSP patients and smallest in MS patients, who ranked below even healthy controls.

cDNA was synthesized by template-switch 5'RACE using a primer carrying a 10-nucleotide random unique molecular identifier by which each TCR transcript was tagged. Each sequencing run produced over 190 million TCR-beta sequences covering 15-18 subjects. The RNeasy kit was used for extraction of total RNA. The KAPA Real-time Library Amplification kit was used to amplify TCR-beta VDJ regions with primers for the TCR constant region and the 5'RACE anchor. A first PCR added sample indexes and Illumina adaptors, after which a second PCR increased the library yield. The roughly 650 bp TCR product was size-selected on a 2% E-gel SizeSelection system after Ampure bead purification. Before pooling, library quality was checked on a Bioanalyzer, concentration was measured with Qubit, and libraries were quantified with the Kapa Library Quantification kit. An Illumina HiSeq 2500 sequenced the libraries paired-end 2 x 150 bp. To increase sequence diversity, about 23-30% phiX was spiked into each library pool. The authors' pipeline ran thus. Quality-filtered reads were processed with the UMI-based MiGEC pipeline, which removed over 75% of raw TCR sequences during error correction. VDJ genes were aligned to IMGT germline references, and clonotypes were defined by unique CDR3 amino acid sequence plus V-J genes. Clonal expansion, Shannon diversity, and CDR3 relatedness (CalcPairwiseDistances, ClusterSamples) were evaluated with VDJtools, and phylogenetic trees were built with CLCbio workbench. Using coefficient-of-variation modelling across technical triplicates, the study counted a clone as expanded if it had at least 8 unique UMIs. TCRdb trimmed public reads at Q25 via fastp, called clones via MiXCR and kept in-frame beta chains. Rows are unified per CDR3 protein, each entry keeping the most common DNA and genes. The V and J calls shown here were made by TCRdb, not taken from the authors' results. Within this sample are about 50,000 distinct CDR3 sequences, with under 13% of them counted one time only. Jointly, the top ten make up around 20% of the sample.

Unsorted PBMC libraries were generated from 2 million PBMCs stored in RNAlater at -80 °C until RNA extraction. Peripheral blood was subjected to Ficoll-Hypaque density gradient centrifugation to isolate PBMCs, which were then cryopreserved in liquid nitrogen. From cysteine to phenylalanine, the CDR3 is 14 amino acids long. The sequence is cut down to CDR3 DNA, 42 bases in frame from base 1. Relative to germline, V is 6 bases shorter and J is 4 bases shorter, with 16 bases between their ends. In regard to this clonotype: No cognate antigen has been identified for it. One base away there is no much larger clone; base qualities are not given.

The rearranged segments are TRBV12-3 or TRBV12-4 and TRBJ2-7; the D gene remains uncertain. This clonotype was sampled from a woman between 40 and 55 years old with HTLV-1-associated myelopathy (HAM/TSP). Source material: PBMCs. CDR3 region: CASSTELGWYEQYF. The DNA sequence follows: TGTGCCAGCAGCACAGAGTTAGGATGGTACGAGCAGTACTTC.